The table lists the clone carrying this T cell receptor (beta chain) with a few counts. Its antigen is unidentified. A single record per CDR3 protein comes from TCRdb applying MiXCR to the RT-PCR reads. The repertoire holds some 520,000 distinct CDR3 sequences, with 15% to 20% as singletons. These data belong to a study of response to subunit inactivated influenza vaccine. Findings of the study overall: Each seasonal flu vaccination may recruit only limited new T cells, authors suggested.

CDR3 length: 16 amino acids. Germline V gene data show CDR1 as SGHRS and CDR2 as YFSETQ. The trim removed 4 bases at V and 0 bases at J, leaving 6 bases unmatched. The receptor was derived from a man in his fifties or sixties who received an inactivated influenza vaccine. The rearrangement links TRBV5-1 to TRBJ2-1, with TRBD1 identical over 8 bases. This specimen was CD4+ T cells sorted from PBMCs, taken approximately 25 months after vaccination. CDR3 region: CASSKGQGSSYNEQFF. For the CDR3, the DNA is TGCGCCAGCAGCAAAGGACAGGGTAGCTCCTACAATGAGCAGTTCTTC.